These T cell receptor beta chains were read from a single sample in a study of control samples from healthy donors and cancer patients. Here immunoSEQ multiplex PCR was the method, and the copy in TCRdb shows in-frame clones only, minus some. The sample holds around 140,000 clones, around 92% seen once. Sequenced sample: blood. Receptors were obtained from a woman aged 50 to 65 in good health. Each CDR3 is given with its conserved first and last residue. The order of the fields is clone size, D gene, J gene, V gene, CDR3 DNA, CDR3 protein. D genes are given only for firm matches. Clone size, where shown, is once, few, many, or a class for clones that have expanded.

NA NA TRBJ2-7 TRBV28 TGTGCCAGCAGTTTTCATGTAAAGAGCTCCTACGAGCAGTACTTC CASSFHVKSSYEQYF
NA NA TRBJ1-2 TRBV4-2 TGTGCCAGCAGCCAAGAGGACTATGGCTACACCTTC CASSQEDYGYTF
NA TRBD1 TRBJ1-1 TRBV6-2/TRBV6-3 TGTGCCAGCAGTACACCGGGACAGATGGTGTACACTGAAGCTTTCTTT CASSTPGQMVYTEAFF
NA TRBD1 TRBJ1-2 TRBV25-1 TGTGCCAGCAGTGTATCGACAGGGGACGGCTATGGCTACACCTTC CASSVSTGDGYGYTF
NA NA TRBJ1-3 TRBV6-5 TGTGCCAGCAGTATTGGGGGAGGAAACACCATATATTTT CASSIGGGNTIYF
NA NA TRBJ1-2 TRBV29-1 TGCAGCGTTGTACAGTCTAACTATGGCTACACCTTC CSVVQSNYGYTF
NA NA TRBJ1-1 TRBV20-1 TGCAGTGCTAGTTCAGGGGCTAGGACTTTCTTT CSASSGARTFF
NA NA TRBJ2-1 TRBV4-2 TGTGCCAGCAGCCAAGTAAAGGCAGAGCAGTTCTTC CASSQVKAEQFF
NA NA TRBJ1-2 TRBV21-1 TGTGCGGGGGGGGGCGGGGGCCCCTTTTCCACCAACTATGGCTACACCTTC CAGGGGGPFSTNYGYTF
NA NA TRBJ2-5 TRBV9 TGTGCCAGCAGCGTAGCTTTGGGGGCCCAGTACTTC CASSVALGAQYF
NA TRBD1 TRBJ1-1 TRBV19 TGTGCCAGTAGTCCACGGACAGGGGGGAGTACTGAAGCTTTCTTT CASSPRTGGSTEAFF
once NA TRBJ2-7 TRBV27 TGTGCCAGCAGTTTATCCGGGGGGCGCGGGTCCTACGAGCAGTACTTC CASSLSGGRGSYEQYF
NA TRBD1 TRBJ1-1 TRBV6-6 TGTGCCAGCATCACGACAGGGAAAAGGGCTGAAGCTTTCTTT CASITTGKRAEAFF
NA NA TRBJ2-5 TRBV19 TGTGCCAGTAGTATTCTGTGGGATCAAGAGACCCAGTACTTC CASSILWDQETQYF
NA TRBD1 TRBJ1-2 TRBV5-1 TGCGCCAGCAGCGTCGGGACAGCTAAGTCCTATGGCTACACCTTC CASSVGTAKSYGYTF
NA TRBD2 TRBJ2-3 TRBV24-1 TGTGCCACCAGTGACCCCAATCCTAGCGGGAGAAATACGCAGTATTTT CATSDPNPSGRNTQYF
NA NA TRBJ1-1 TRBV30 TGTGCCTGGAGTGTACAGGAGGGGATAGCAGCTTTCTTT CAWSVQEGIAAFF
NA NA TRBJ1-2 TRBV5-1 TGCGCCAGCAGTTCTACCGGGGACACTGACTACACCTTC CASSSTGDTDYTF
NA TRBD1 TRBJ1-2 TRBV24-1 TGTGCCACCAGTGATTTGACCCTGGGACAGCTCTATGGCTACACCTTC CATSDLTLGQLYGYTF
NA NA TRBJ1-2 TRBV30 TGTGCCTGGAACTTGGTTGGCTACACCTTC CAWNLVGYTF
NA NA TRBJ1-1 TRBV30 TGTGCCTGGAGTGTACGCAGGGACCTCCCGGAAGCTTTCTTT CAWSVRRDLPEAFF
NA TRBD2 TRBJ2-3 TRBV7-6 TGTGCCAGCAGCTTACAGCGGGGCCGCACAGATACGCAGTATTTT CASSLQRGRTDTQYF
NA NA TRBJ1-3 TRBV11-2 TGTGCCAGCAGCCTCGAGCCGAGCTCTGGAAACACCATATATTTT CASSLEPSSGNTIYF
NA NA TRBJ1-5 TRBV9 TGTGCCAGCAGCGTAGGCGGGGAGCCGCAGCCCCAGCATTTT CASSVGGEPQPQHF
NA TRBD1 TRBJ2-1 TRBV24-1 TGTGCCACCAGTGATCCCGGGACAGGGGACAATGAGCAGTTCTTC CATSDPGTGDNEQFF
NA NA TRBJ1-1 TRBV5-5 TGTGCCAGCAGCGCCCGGTGGGGGGTGGGGGACACTGAAGCTTTCTTT CASSARWGVGDTEAFF
once NA TRBJ2-7 TRBV2 TGTGCCCTCCGGGATTTTACGTCCTACGAGCAGTACTTC CALRDFTSYEQYF
NA NA TRBJ2-4 TRBV7-8 TGTGCCAGCAGCACACGGACAGGGAGGGACATTCAGTACTTC CASSTRTGRDIQYF
once NA TRBJ1-3 TRBV19 TGTGCCAGTAGTGCCAGCTACAGGGCTTCTGGAAACACCATATATTTT CASSASYRASGNTIYF
NA NA TRBJ1-1 TRBV2 TGTGCCAGCACCCCTTTGACAGTAGATAAAGAAGCTTTCTTT CASTPLTVDKEAFF
NA NA TRBJ1-1 TRBV12-3/TRBV12-4 TGTGCCAGCAGTTACGCGGGGAACACTGAAGCTTTCTTT CASSYAGNTEAFF
NA NA TRBJ2-3 TRBV24-1 TGTGCCACCAGTGAATCCGGGGCTCCGGGAGATACGCAGTATTTT CATSESGAPGDTQYF
NA NA TRBJ1-2 TRBV25-1 TGTGCCAGCAGTGAAAATTTCTATGGCTACACCTTC CASSENFYGYTF
NA NA TRBJ2-5 TRBV5-6 TGTGCCAGCAGCCGGGCGGAGACCCAGTACTTC CASSRAETQYF
NA NA TRBJ2-1 TRBV7-9 TGTGCCAGCAGCTTGACTACAGCATCCGATGAGCAGTTCTTC CASSLTTASDEQFF
once NA TRBJ1-2 TRBV24-1 TGTGCCACCAGTGATGTGCGGCAGGGGCCCTCCCGCCTGGAGGGCTACACCTTC CATSDVRQGPSRLEGYTF
few TRBD1 TRBJ1-4 TRBV14 TGTGCCAGCAGCTCAAGACAGGGGAGTGGTGAAAAACTGTTTTTT CASSSRQGSGEKLFF